The next 26 T cell receptor beta chains were all read from a single sample in a study of T-cell reconstitution after alpha-beta-depleted transplantation in children. Unique molecular identifiers were used to barcode this TCRbeta library. TCRdb passed the PCR reads through MiXCR, listing each CDR3 protein once. Of 700,000 to 950,000 distinct CDR3 sequences detected, around 15% appear once; the ten largest clones hold around 5.3%. The sequencing here drew on PBMCs, mostly from graft donor cells, taken 360 days after TCRalphabeta/CD19-depleted stem cell transplant. All receptors derive from a male patient between 10 and 17 years old who had a stem cell transplant for acute lymphoblastic leukemia, so the T cells may come from the graft donor.

The chain uses TRBV20-1 and TRBJ2-7, with D perhaps TRBD1 (6 bases). Trimming stripped 6 bases from V and 4 bases from J, with 10 bases between. The CDR3 has 11 amino acids. Per the germline V gene, CDR1 is DFQATT and CDR2 is SNEGSKA (reference sequence). The CDR3 sequence: CSATGPYEQYF. In DNA form, the CDR3 reads TGCAGTGCGACAGGTCCTTACGAGCAGTACTTC.

There are a few counts of this clonotype. Its ends do not fully match the called genes, so a read error is possible. J is TRBJ2-2 and V is TRBV6-2 or TRBV6-3; no reliable D call. CDR1 is MNHEY, CDR2 SVGEGT, per germline. The CDR3 runs to 12 residues. The CDR3: CASSYSRRELFF. CDR3 bases: TGTGCCAGCAGCTACTCGAGGAGGGAGCTGTTTTTT.

This clonotype occurred many times. The V gene is TRBV20-1, the J gene TRBJ2-7; 7 nucleotides line up with TRBD2. The CDR3 is made up of 13 amino acids. V lost 3 bases, J lost 4 bases, and 6 bases stayed unmatched. The germline CDR1 and CDR2 sequences are DFQATT and SNEGSKA (reference sequence). The CDR3 nucleotides read TGCAGTGCTAGTGGCGGGAGTGTTTACGAGCAGTACTTC. Amino acid sequence: CSASGGSVYEQYF.

This clonotype was seen at least ten times. The V call is TRBV20-1, the J call TRBJ1-5, with 7 bases identical to TRBD1. The CDR3 covers 14 residues. The junction had 6 bases not matched to a gene; V was cut back by 5 bases and J by 2 bases. Germline V gene data show CDR1 as DFQATT and CDR2 as SNEGSKA (reference sequence). CDR3: CSAVKTGGNQPQHF. The CDR3 DNA follows: TGCAGTGCTGTAAAAACAGGGGGCAATCAGCCCCAGCATTTT.

V usage is TRBV18 and J usage is TRBJ2-7; the match to TRBD1 covers 8 bases. The CDR3 is 15 amino acids. Per germline, CDR1 KGHSH and CDR2 LQKENI. V was clipped by 3 bases and J by 2 bases; unmatched bases: 6. DNA of the CDR3: TGTGCCAGCTCACCCGACAGGGGCTCCACCTACGAGCAGTACTTC. It codes for CASSPDRGSTYEQYF.

This clonotype was detected only a few times. This chain connects TRBV12-3 or TRBV12-4 to TRBJ2-1; 7 positions agree with TRBD1. The CDR3 has 14 amino acids. J was trimmed by 7 bases and V by 6 bases; bases with no gene match: 9. CDR3 sequence: CASSPTGVKNEQFF. The CDR3 DNA is TGTGCCAGCAGCCCTACAGGGGTGAAGAATGAGCAGTTCTTC.

The chain has TRBV24-1 and TRBJ1-5; D is possibly TRBD1 (6 bases). The CDR3 consists of 14 residues. Germline assignment: CDR1 KGHDR and CDR2 SFDVKD. Trimming stripped 9 bases from V and 4 bases from J, with 15 bases between. In DNA, the CDR3 is TGTGCCACCTGGGAGGGGACACTAAATCAGCCCCAGCATTTT. Protein: CATWEGTLNQPQHF.

CDR3 protein: CASSHPRDRGTDTQYF. The CDR3 region has the DNA TGTGCCAGCAGCCACCCCCGGGACAGGGGCACAGATACGCAGTATTTT. The rearrangement uses TRBV7-6 and TRBJ2-3, with 9 nucleotides matching TRBD1. The V gene end was trimmed by 5 bases and the J gene end by 1 base; junction bases not matched to a gene: 7. From germline, CDR1 is SGHVS and CDR2 FNYEAQ. The CDR3 contains 16 residues.

The chain is built from TRBV7-6 and TRBJ2-2; TRBD1 is a possible D gene (5 bases). This CDR3 has 17 residues. Trimming took off 5 bases at V and 1 base at J, with 17 bases between the two ends. Germline loops: CDR1 SGHVS, CDR2 FNYEAQ. In DNA form, the CDR3 reads TGTGCCAGCAGCCCAAGAGAGGCAGGGTTGAACACCGGGGAGCTGTTTTTT. Its translation: CASSPREAGLNTGELFF. The complete variable domain, with remaining parts taken from reference TRBV7-6 and TRBJ2-2, reads GAGVSQSPRYKVTKRGQDVALRCDPISGHVSLYWYRQALGQGPEFLTYFNYEAQQDKSGLPNDRFSAERPEGSISTLTIQRTEQRDSAMYRCASSPREAGLNTGELFFGEGSRLTVL.

V and J are TRBV5-1 and TRBJ2-3; 10 nucleotides match TRBD2. Trimming removed 1 base from V and 6 bases from J; junction bases left unmatched: 8. Germline loops: CDR1 SGHRS, CDR2 YFSETQ. CDR3 size: 16 residues. The CDR3 coding sequence is TGCGCCAGCAGCTTGCTATTAACTAGCGGGAAGGATACGCAGTATTTT. Translating it yields CASSLLLTSGKDTQYF.

The CDR3 nucleotides are TGTGCCAGCAAGGGGGCTGGGGCCAACGTCCTGACTTTC. It yields the protein CASKGAGANVLTF. The chain links TRBV2 to TRBJ2-6; TRBD1 might be the D (6 bases). CDR1 is SNHLY and CDR2 is FYNNEI in the germline V gene. With 7 bases removed from V and 2 bases from J, the gap between germline ends came to 6 bases. CDR3 length equals 13 residues.

This clonotype was recorded only once. This chain links TRBV20-1 with TRBJ2-5, with TRBD1 identical over 12 bases. Trimming at V came to 3 bases and at J to 1 base, leaving 9 bases not matched to a gene. The CDR3 totals 17 residues. Looked up from germline, CDR1 is DFQATT and CDR2 is SNEGSKA (reference sequence). The CDR3 here is CSASRSGDRGLQETQYF. In DNA form, the CDR3 reads TGCAGTGCTAGCCGCTCCGGGGACAGGGGGCTCCAAGAGACCCAGTACTTC.

This clonotype was counted only a few times. The chain's CDR3 is CASSPVTTGNTIYF. CDR3 nucleotide sequence: TGTGCCAGCAGTCCTGTCACCACTGGAAACACCATATATTTT. V usage is TRBV12-3 or TRBV12-4 and J usage is TRBJ1-3; unclear D gene. The CDR3 is made up of 14 amino acids. Trimming cost V 5 bases and J 2 bases, with 10 bases left between them.

This chain uses TRBV3-1 with TRBJ2-7; 7 bases are a match to TRBD2. The CDR3 is 16 amino acids. Germline V lookup: CDR1 LGHDT, CDR2 YNNKEL (reference sequence). After removal of 4 bases from V and 0 bases from J, the junction contained 9 bases not matched to a gene. CDR3 amino acids: CASSRTSSGSSYEQYF. The DNA of the CDR3 is TGTGCCAGCAGCCGTACTTCTAGCGGAAGCTCCTACGAGCAGTACTTC.

This clonotype was observed a handful of times. The V and J genes are TRBV28 and TRBJ1-1; possibly TRBD1 for D (5 bases). The germline V gene has CDR1 MDHEN and CDR2 SYDVKM. V was shortened by 5 bases and J by 2 bases, with 12 bases between the two germline ends. The CDR3 loop spans 14 amino acids. CDR3 nucleotide sequence: TGTGCCAGCAGTCTTTGGGACCTCAACACTGAAGCTTTCTTT. Translated, it gives CASSLWDLNTEAFF.

The chain links TRBV7-9 to TRBJ2-7, with 7 bases aligning to TRBD1. This CDR3 is 15 amino acids long. CDR1 and CDR2 (germline): SEHNR, FQNEAQ (reference sequence). The J segment lost 3 bases and the V segment lost 5 bases, leaving 10 bases of the junction unmatched. CDR3 DNA: TGTGCCAGCAGCCCACAAAGGACAGGCCACTACGAGCAGTACTTC. Its protein is CASSPQRTGHYEQYF.

This clonotype was seen many times. The gene calls are TRBV18 and TRBJ2-5; D is undetermined. The CDR3 spans 18 residues. The V end was cut by 4 bases, the J end by 0 bases, with 21 bases between. CDR1 and CDR2 (germline): KGHSH, LQKENI. DNA of the CDR3: TGTGCCAGCTCACAAAAGTCGGACGGAGCAAGAAACCAAGAGACCCAGTACTTC. As protein: CASSQKSDGARNQETQYF.

This clonotype was recorded a few times. This sequence joins TRBV5-5 and TRBJ1-2; TRBD1 agrees at 12 bases. V lost 3 bases to trimming and J lost 8 bases; unmatched junction nucleotides: 11. Germline CDR1 and CDR2: SGHKS and YYEKEE (reference sequence). CDR3 length: 16 residues. DNA of the CDR3: TGTGCCAGCAGCTCGGGTCCCGGGACAGGGGGCAGCGGCTACACCTTC. It yields the protein CASSSGPGTGGSGYTF.

The chain is built from TRBV7-9 and TRBJ2-2, with a possible D match to TRBD2 (6 bases). The ends were cut back, 0 bases at V and 1 base at J, with 9 bases in the middle. Germline V gene lookup returns CDR1 SEHNR and CDR2 FQNEAQ (reference sequence). This CDR3 has 16 residues. The DNA of the CDR3 is TGTGCCAGCAGCTTAGCGCTAGCGAAGAACACCGGGGAGCTGTTTTTT. This gives the protein CASSLALAKNTGELFF.

This clonotype was recorded at least ten times. CDR3 in amino acids: CASSRTSGITGELFF. The CDR3, as DNA: TGTGCCAGCAGCAGGACTAGCGGTATCACCGGGGAGCTGTTTTTT. The V and J genes are TRBV7-9 and TRBJ2-2; 10 bases are shared with TRBD2. The CDR3 totals 15 residues. Losses at the gene ends were 5 bases for V and 4 bases for J; bases not matched to a gene: 4. CDR1 and CDR2 (germline): SEHNR, FQNEAQ (reference sequence).

This clonotype has a handful of counts. The chain joins TRBV24-1 to TRBJ2-1, with 7 bases identical to TRBD2. Per germline, CDR1 KGHDR and CDR2 SFDVKD. V lost 5 bases to trimming and J lost 3 bases; unmatched junction nucleotides: 9. This CDR3 comprises 16 residues. This CDR3 is CATSGVAGEHYNEQFF. The DNA for the CDR3 is TGTGCCACCAGTGGGGTAGCGGGTGAACACTACAATGAGCAGTTCTTC.

This chain uses TRBV27 with TRBJ1-1; D is undetermined. The CDR3 loop spans 17 amino acids. In germline, CDR1 is MNHEY, CDR2 SMNVEV (reference sequence). Trimming cost V 7 bases and J 0 bases, with 21 bases left between them. CDR3 bases: TGTGCCAGCAAAGGGCTACACCTCGGCCCCATGAACACTGAAGCTTTCTTT. Translating gives CASKGLHLGPMNTEAFF.

This clonotype was seen more than once but under ten times. This chain joins TRBV6-1 and TRBJ2-4; the D is unclear. CDR1 is MNHNS and CDR2 is SASEGT in the germline V gene. The CDR3 loop spans 15 amino acids. Trimming pared 8 bases from V and 0 bases from J, leaving 14 bases between. The CDR3 DNA sequence: TGTGCCAGCGAAAACCTTATTATAGCCAAAAACATTCAGTACTTC. It codes for CASENLIIAKNIQYF.

This clonotype was seen more than once but under ten times. The limits of the CDR3 on the DNA are not certain, so only TCRdb's listed CDR3 is given. This chain joins TRBV19 and TRBJ2-3; TRBD1 is the table's D call, not checked against the DNA. The germline V gene encodes CDR1 LNHDA and CDR2 SQIVND (reference sequence). The CDR3 numbers 16 amino acids, ends counted. The CDR3: CASSLRAGRATDTQYF.

This clonotype was observed a few times. The V and J genes are TRBV5-1 and TRBJ1-2; 8 positions match TRBD1. V dropped 4 bases and J dropped 4; count of bases not matched to a gene: 12. From germline, CDR1 is SGHRS and CDR2 YFSETQ. This CDR3 has 16 residues. This CDR3 is CASSPEPGTGLYGYTF. The CDR3 DNA is TGCGCCAGCAGCCCTGAACCCGGGACAGGACTCTATGGCTACACCTTC.

This clonotype was counted at least ten times. V gene TRBV7-9 combines with J gene TRBJ1-5, with TRBD1 matching over 7 bases. In germline, CDR1 is SEHNR, CDR2 FQNEAQ (reference sequence). The CDR3 is 14 residues long. The junction had 10 bases not matched to a gene; V was cut back by 5 bases and J by 9 bases. The CDR3 DNA sequence: TGTGCCAGCAGCGAGGGACAGCACCTGGGGCCCCAGCATTTT. This encodes CASSEGQHLGPQHF.